This entry describes one TCR beta chain. Original processing notes: Reference gene primer amplification gave estimated nucleated cell counts. Profiled with immunoSEQ multiplex PCR; TCRdb holds only in-frame clones, not every one. V, J and clone size were drawn from that table, and D and trimming were deduced from the DNA. Of about 160,000 clones listed, roughly 90% are singletons. The sample belongs to a study of blood T cell repertoires in COVID-19. Overall study context: Some COVID-19 samples were acute and others convalescent; all came from the United States, Italy and Spain.

J gave up 3 bases and V 0 bases, and 4 bases lay outside the gene matches. CDR3 length: 15 residues. Germline V gene data show CDR1 as SGHTA and CDR2 as FQGNSA. Input material: peripheral blood. The source of this sequence is a woman aged 55-70 years who had recovered from COVID-19. The rearrangement joins TRBV7-2 to TRBJ2-7, with TRBD1 identical over 8 bases. CDR3 region: CASSLAGQGLYEQYF. CDR3 nucleotide sequence: TGTGCCAGCAGCTTAGCAGGACAGGGCCTCTACGAGCAGTACTTC.